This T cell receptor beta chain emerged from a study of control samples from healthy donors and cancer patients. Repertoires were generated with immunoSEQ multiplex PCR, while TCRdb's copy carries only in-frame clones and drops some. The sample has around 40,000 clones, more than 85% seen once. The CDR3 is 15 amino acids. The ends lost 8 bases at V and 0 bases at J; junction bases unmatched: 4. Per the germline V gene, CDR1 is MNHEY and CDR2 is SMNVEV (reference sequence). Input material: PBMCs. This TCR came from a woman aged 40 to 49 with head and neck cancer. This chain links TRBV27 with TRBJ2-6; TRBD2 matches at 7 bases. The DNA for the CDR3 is TGTGCCAGCGGGGAGGGGCACTCTGGGGCCAACGTCCTGACTTTC. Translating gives CASGEGHSGANVLTF.